This T cell receptor (beta chain) originates from a study of control samples from healthy donors and cancer patients. Germline CDR1 and CDR2: LGHDT and YNNKEL (reference sequence). This CDR3 has 15 residues. V shed 5 bases, J shed 1 base, and the junction held 3 bases outside the gene matches. The method was immunoSEQ multiplex PCR; TCRdb's version includes in-frame clones alone and lacks a portion of them. The sample consists of approximately 150,000 clones, around 94% of them appearing once. Input material: PBMCs. The sequence was collected from a man in his 60s with colorectal cancer. The rearrangement uses TRBV3-1 (or the pseudogene TRBV3-2) and TRBJ2-2; 8 bases are shared with TRBD1. CDR3 sequence: CASSYGTGNTGELFF. The CDR3 nucleotides are TGTGCCAGCAGCTACGGGACAGGGAACACCGGGGAGCTGTTTTTT.